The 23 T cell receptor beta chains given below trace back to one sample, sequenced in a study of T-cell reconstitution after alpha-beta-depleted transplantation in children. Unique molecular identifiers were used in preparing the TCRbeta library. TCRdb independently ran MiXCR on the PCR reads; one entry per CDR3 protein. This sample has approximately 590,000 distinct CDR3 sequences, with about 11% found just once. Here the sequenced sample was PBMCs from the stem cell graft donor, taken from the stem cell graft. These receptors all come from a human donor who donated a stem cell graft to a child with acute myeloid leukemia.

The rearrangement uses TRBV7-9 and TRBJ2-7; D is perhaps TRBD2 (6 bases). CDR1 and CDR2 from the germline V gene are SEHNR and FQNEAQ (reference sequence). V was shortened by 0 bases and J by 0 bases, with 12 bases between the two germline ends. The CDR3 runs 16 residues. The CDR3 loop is CASSLAGGALSYEQYF. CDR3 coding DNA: TGTGCCAGCAGCTTAGCGGGCGGGGCCCTCTCCTACGAGCAGTACTTC.

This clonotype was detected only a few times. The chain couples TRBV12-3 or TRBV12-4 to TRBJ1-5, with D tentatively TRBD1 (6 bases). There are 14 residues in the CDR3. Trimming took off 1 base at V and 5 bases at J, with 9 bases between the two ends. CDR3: CASSLGGAYQPQHF. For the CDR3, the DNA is TGTGCCAGCAGTTTAGGGGGGGCTTATCAGCCCCAGCATTTT.

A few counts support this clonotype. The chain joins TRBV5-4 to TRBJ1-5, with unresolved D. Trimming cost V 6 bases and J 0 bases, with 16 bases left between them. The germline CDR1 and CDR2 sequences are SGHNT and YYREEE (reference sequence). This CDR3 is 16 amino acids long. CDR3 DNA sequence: TGTGCCAGCACTCTGATCGGGGTCCCTAGCAATCAGCCCCAGCATTTT. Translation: CASTLIGVPSNQPQHF. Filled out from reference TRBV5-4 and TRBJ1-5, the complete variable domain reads ETGVTQSPTHLIKTRGQQVTLRCSSQSGHNTVSWYQQALGQGPQFIFQYYREEENGRGNFPPRFSGLQFPNYSSELNVNALELDDSALYLCASTLIGVPSNQPQHFGDGTRLSIL.

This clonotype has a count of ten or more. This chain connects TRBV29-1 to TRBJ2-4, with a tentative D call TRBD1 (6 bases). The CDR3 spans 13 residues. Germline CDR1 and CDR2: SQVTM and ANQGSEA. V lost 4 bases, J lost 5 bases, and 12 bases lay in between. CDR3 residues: CSVARTAQNIQYF. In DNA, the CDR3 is TGCAGCGTTGCGAGGACAGCGCAAAACATTCAGTACTTC.

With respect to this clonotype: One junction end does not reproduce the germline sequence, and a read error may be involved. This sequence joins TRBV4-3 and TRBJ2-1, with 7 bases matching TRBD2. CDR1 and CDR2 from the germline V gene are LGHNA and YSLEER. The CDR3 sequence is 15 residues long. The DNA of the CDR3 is TGCGCCAGCAGCCAAGATCGGGGACGGGAGGAGCTACCAGTCTTC. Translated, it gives CASSQDRGREELPVF.

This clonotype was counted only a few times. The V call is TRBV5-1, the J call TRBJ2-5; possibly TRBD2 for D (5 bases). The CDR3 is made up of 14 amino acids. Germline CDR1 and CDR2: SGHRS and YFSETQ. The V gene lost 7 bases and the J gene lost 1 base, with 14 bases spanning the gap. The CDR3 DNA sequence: TGCGCCAGCGCCGAGTTAGCGTCCCAAGAGACCCAGTACTTC. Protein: CASAELASQETQYF.

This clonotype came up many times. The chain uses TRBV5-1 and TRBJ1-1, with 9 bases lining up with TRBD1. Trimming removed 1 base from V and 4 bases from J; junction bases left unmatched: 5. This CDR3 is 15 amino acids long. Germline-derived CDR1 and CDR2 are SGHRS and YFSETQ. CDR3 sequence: CASSLMETGGTEAFF. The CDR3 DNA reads TGCGCCAGCAGCTTGATGGAGACAGGGGGCACTGAAGCTTTCTTT.

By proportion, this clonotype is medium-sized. The CDR3 coding sequence is TGTGCCAGCAGGAGCCTAAACACCGGGGAGCTGTTTTTT. Translated: CASRSLNTGELFF. The chain joins TRBV12-3 or TRBV12-4 to TRBJ2-2; D is ambiguous. V dropped 6 bases and J dropped 2 bases, with 7 bases sitting between them. The CDR3 runs 13 residues.

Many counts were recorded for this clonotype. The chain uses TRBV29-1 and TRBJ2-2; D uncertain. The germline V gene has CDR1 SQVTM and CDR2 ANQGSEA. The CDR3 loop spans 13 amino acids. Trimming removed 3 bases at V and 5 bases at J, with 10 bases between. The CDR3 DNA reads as TGCAGCGTTGATGTTGGGTTTACCGGGGAGCTGTTTTTT. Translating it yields CSVDVGFTGELFF.

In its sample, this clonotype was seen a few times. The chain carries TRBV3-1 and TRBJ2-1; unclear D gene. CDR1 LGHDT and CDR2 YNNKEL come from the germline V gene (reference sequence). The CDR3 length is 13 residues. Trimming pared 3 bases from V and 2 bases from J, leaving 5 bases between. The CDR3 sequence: CASSHSAYNEQFF. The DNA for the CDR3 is TGTGCCAGCAGCCATTCGGCCTACAATGAGCAGTTCTTC.

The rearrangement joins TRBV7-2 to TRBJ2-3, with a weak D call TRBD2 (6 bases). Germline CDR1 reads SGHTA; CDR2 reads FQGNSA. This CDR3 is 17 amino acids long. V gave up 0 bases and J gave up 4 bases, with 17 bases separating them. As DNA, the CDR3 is TGTGCCAGCAGCTTAGCGGGACTGAGGTCGGGGGCAGATACGCAGTATTTT. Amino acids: CASSLAGLRSGADTQYF.

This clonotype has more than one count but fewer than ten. The CDR3, as DNA: TGCAGCGGGAGGCTGAGGAACACTGAAGCTTTCTTT. Its protein is CSGRLRNTEAFF. V usage is TRBV29-1 and J usage is TRBJ1-1, with D unclear. The CDR3 sequence is 12 residues long. The germline V and J ends were trimmed by 7 bases and 1 base, with 10 bases remaining between them. Germline V gene data show CDR1 as SQVTM and CDR2 as ANQGSEA.

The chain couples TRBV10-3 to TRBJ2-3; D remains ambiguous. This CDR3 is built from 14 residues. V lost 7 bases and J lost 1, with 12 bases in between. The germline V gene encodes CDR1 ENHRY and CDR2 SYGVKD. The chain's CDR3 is CAITQQPGTDTQYF. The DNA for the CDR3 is TGTGCCATCACCCAGCAACCCGGCACAGATACGCAGTATTTT.

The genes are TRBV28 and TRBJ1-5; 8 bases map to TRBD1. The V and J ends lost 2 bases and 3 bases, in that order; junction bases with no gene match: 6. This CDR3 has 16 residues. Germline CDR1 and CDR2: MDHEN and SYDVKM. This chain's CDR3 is CASSLGDRSVNQPQHF. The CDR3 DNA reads TGTGCCAGCAGTTTAGGGGACAGGTCAGTCAATCAGCCCCAGCATTTT.

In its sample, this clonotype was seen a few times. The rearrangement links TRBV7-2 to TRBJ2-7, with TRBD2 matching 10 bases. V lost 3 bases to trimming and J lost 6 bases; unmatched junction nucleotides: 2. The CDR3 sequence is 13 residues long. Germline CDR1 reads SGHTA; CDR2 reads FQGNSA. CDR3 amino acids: CASSFQREGEQYF. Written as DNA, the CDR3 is TGTGCCAGCAGCTTCCAGCGGGAGGGCGAGCAGTACTTC. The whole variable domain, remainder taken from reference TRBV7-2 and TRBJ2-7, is GAGVSQSPSNKVTEKGKDVELRCDPISGHTALYWYRQSLGQGLEFLIYFQGNSAPDKSGLPSDRFSAERTGGSVSTLTIQRTQQEDSAVYLCASSFQREGEQYFGPGTRLTVT.

CDR3 region: CAWSPQGKEQFF. In DNA form, the CDR3 reads TGTGCCTGGAGTCCTCAGGGAAAGGAGCAGTTCTTC. The genes are TRBV30 and TRBJ2-1, with D possibly being TRBD1 (5 bases). This CDR3 is 12 amino acids long. The germline V gene has CDR1 GTSNPN and CDR2 SVGIG (reference sequence). Trimming removed 2 bases at V and 10 bases at J, with 12 bases between. The entire variable domain, with the rest obtained from reference TRBV30 and TRBJ2-1, is as follows: SQTIHQWPATLVQPVGSPLSLECTVEGTSNPNLYWYRQAAGRGLQLLFYSVGIGQISSEVPQNLSASRPQDRQFILSSKKLLLSDSGFYLCAWSPQGKEQFFGPGTRLTVL.

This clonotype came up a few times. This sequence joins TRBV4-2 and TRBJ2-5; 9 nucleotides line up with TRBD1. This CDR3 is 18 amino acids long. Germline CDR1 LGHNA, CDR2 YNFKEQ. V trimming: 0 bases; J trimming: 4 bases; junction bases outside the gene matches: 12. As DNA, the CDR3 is TGTGCCAGCAGCCAAGACCGGTTGGGGACAGGGCTGGGAGAGACCCAGTACTTC. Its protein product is CASSQDRLGTGLGETQYF.

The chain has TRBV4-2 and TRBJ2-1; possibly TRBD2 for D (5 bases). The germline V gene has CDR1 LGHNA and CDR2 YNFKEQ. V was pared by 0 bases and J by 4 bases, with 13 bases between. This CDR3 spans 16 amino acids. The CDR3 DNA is TGTGCCAGCAGCCAAGATGGTACAAGGACTTACAATGAGCAGTTCTTC. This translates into CASSQDGTRTYNEQFF.

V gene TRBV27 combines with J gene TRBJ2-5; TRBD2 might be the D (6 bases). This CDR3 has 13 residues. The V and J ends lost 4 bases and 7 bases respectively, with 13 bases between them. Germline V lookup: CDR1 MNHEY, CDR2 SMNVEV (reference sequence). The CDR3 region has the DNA TGTGCCAGCAGTTCCCGGGGGATCAGGACCCAGTACTTC. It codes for CASSSRGIRTQYF.

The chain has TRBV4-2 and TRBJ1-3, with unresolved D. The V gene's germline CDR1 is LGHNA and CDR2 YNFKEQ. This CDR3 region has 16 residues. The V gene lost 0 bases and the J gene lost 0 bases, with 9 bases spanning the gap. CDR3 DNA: TGTGCCAGCAGCCAAGATCACCTTATCTCTGGAAACACCATATATTTT. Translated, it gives CASSQDHLISGNTIYF.

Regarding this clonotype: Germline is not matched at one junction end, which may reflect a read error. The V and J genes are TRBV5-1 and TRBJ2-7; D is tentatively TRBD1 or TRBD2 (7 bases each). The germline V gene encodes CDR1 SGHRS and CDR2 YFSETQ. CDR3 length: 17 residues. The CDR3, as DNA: TGCGCCAGCAGCTCGGCTAAGCGGGACAGAGAGTTCTACGTGCAGTACTTC. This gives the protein CASSSAKRDREFYVQYF. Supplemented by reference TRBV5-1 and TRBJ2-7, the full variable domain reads KAGVTQTPRYLIKTRGQQVTLSCSPISGHRSVSWYQQTPGQGLQFLFEYFSETQRNKGNFPGRFSGRQFSNSRSEMNVSTLELGDSALYLCASSSAKRDREFYVQYFGPGTRLTVT.

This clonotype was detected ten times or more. CDR3 in amino acids: CATTRSSYNEQFF. In DNA, the CDR3 is TGTGCCACCACTCGGAGCTCCTACAATGAGCAGTTCTTC. The chain uses TRBV19 and TRBJ2-1, with D hard to call. The CDR3 runs to 13 residues. Trimming left V 10 bases short and J 0 bases short, with 10 bases between. Germline values: CDR1 LNHDA, CDR2 SQIVND (reference sequence).

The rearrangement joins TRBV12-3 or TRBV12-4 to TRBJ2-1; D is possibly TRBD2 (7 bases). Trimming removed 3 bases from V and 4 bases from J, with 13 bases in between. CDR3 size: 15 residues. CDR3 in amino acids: CASSFRGADYNEQFF. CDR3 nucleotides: TGTGCCAGCAGTTTTCGGGGGGCAGATTACAATGAGCAGTTCTTC.